This T cell receptor (beta chain) was recorded in a study of Ad26.COV2.S vaccination and SARS-CoV-2 variants. The treatment was: around 19 received Ad26.COV2.S at low or high dose, single or two shots; about 5 received placebo; per-sample allocation not given. Samples came from day 63 after the first vaccine or placebo injection. After removal of 4 bases from V and 2 bases from J, the junction contained 5 bases not matched to a gene. The length of the CDR3 is 14 residues. Germline-derived CDR1 and CDR2 are SGHDN and FVKESK. This clone was detected only a few times. Sequencing was performed with immunoSEQ multiplex PCR; in TCRdb, only in-frame clones are kept and a portion is missing. The data contain roughly 700,000 clones, about 89% of them singletons.

The source material was peripheral blood, sampled in a trial of Ad26.COV2.S vaccine versus placebo. This chain links TRBV14 with TRBJ2-7; the match to TRBD1 covers 7 bases. The TCR comes from a person aged 18-60 years who received the Ad26.COV2.S COVID-19 vaccine or a placebo. CDR3 bases: TGTGCCAGCAGCCCTCGGACAGGACCCTACGAGCAGTACTTC. It translates to CASSPRTGPYEQYF.